These 9 T cell receptor beta chains were all obtained from the same sample, sequenced in a study of Tregs in tolerant kidney transplant recipients. Profiling relied on immunoSEQ multiplex PCR, and the TCRdb table lists in-frame clones only, not all of them. The sample totals about 11,000 clones. Mixed chimerism was transient after nonmyeloablative marrow transplants from related graft donors. The source material was CD8+ T cells from blood (PBMCs), sampled 24 months after the transplant. The receptors here all came from a human patient who received a combined kidney and bone marrow transplant. Some T cells may be provided by the graft donor.

A remark on this clone: The read finishes 3 residues shy of the CDR3 end, and the germline J gene is used to complete it. The rearrangement uses TRBV19 and TRBJ2-5; maybe TRBD2 (5 bases). V was shortened by 5 bases and J by 0 bases, with 13 bases between the two germline ends. CDR3 length equals 15 residues. From germline, CDR1 is LNHDA and CDR2 SQIVND (reference sequence). CDR3: CASSLGAEYQETQYF. CDR3 DNA, as far as it was read: TGTGCCAGTAGTCTGGGAGCGGAGTACCAAGAGACC.

As regards this clone: The read terminates 3 residues ahead of where the CDR3 ends, so the germline J gene completes it. This sequence joins TRBV11-2 and TRBJ2-3; tentatively, D is TRBD2 (5 bases). The CDR3 contains 15 residues. V lost 4 bases and J 2 bases, leaving 13 bases between the germline ends. From germline, CDR1 is SGHAT and CDR2 FQNNGV. The CDR3 protein is CASSYSGSVTDTQYF. The DNA read from the CDR3 is TGTGCCAGCAGCTACTCGGGGAGCGTCACAGATACG.

As concerns this clone: The missing CDR3 end, 3 residues past where the read stops, is filled in from the germline J gene. The gene calls are TRBV19 and TRBJ2-1; 9 bases are shared with TRBD1. Germline V lookup: CDR1 LNHDA, CDR2 SQIVND (reference sequence). This CDR3 has 14 residues. V was pared by 5 bases and J by 7 bases, with 6 bases of the junction left unmatched. Partial CDR3 DNA: TGTGCCAGTAGTTGGGGACAGGGTATTAATGAG. Its protein product is CASSWGQGINE. The entire CDR3 is CASSWGQGINEQFF.

On this clone: Sequencing ends 3 residues short of the CDR3 end; the germline J gene provides the rest. The V and J genes are TRBV29-1 and TRBJ2-5; 10 nucleotides line up with TRBD1. CDR1 and CDR2 from the germline V gene are SQVTM and ANQGSEA. With V trimmed by 7 bases and J by 2 bases, 13 bases remained unmatched. The CDR3 consists of 16 residues. CDR3 DNA (partial): TGCAGCGGGGACAGGGGACGGCTAGCGGCTCAAGAGACC. Protein sequence: CSGDRGRLAAQET. The full CDR3 is CSGDRGRLAAQETQYF.

As concerns this clone: The CDR3 extends 3 residues past the end of the read, so its final part is completed from the germline J gene. The rearrangement links TRBV29-1 to TRBJ2-2, with 7 nucleotides matching TRBD2. This CDR3 has 13 amino acids. Germline lookup yields CDR1 SQVTM and CDR2 ANQGSEA. Unmatched junction bases numbered 2, after V lost 6 bases and J lost 1 base. Incomplete CDR3 DNA: TGCAGCGTATTAGCGGGGAACACCGGGGAG. This sequence encodes CSVLAGNTGE. In full, the CDR3 reads CSVLAGNTGELFF.

CDR3 bases read: TGTGCCAGCTCACCATGGACAAACGAGGATACG. This encodes CASSPWTNEDT. The CDR3, in full, reads CASSPWTNEDTQYF. V is TRBV18 and J is TRBJ2-3; D perhaps matches TRBD1 (5 bases). The read falls 3 residues short of the CDR3 end, and the missing part is taken from the germline J gene. The germline gives CDR1 KGHSH, CDR2 LQKENI. V dropped 2 bases and J dropped 6 bases, with 12 bases sitting between them. The CDR3 contains 14 residues. Full variable domain (outside the CDR3, taken from reference TRBV18 and TRBJ2-3): NAGVMQNPRHLVRRRGQEARLRCSPMKGHSHVYWYRQLPEEGLKFMVYLQKENIIDESGMPKERFSAEFPKEGPSILRIQQVVRGDSAAYFCASSPWTNEDTQYFGPGTRLTVL.

With regard to this clone: The sequence runs out 3 residues before the end of the CDR3; the remainder is reconstructed from the germline J gene. V usage is TRBV7-9 and J usage is TRBJ2-1, with 12 bases aligning to TRBD2. Germline-derived CDR1 and CDR2 are SEHNR and FQNEAQ (reference sequence). This CDR3 comprises 15 residues. V was clipped by 1 base and J by 7 bases; unmatched bases: 2. The CDR3 bases that were read are TGTGCCAGCAGCTTAGTGACTAGCGGGAGAAATGAG. Protein: CASSLVTSGRNE. The whole CDR3 region reads CASSLVTSGRNEQFF.

On this clone itself: The CDR3 end falls 3 residues outside the read, so it is completed with the germline J gene. V gene TRBV18 combines with J gene TRBJ2-3, with 8 bases fitting TRBD2. V gave up 0 bases and J gave up 3 bases; unmatched junction bases: 5. Germline-derived CDR1 and CDR2 are KGHSH and LQKENI. This CDR3 region has 16 residues. Incomplete CDR3 DNA: TGTGCCAGCTCACCACCTCAAAGCGGGAGTACAGATACG. Amino acid sequence: CASSPPQSGSTDT. The complete CDR3 protein is CASSPPQSGSTDTQYF.

On this clone itself: The observed sequence ends 3 residues before the CDR3 terminus, with the missing tail filled in from the germline J gene. J is TRBJ2-7 and V is TRBV7-9; D not certain. V lost 1 base and J 0 bases, leaving 7 bases between the germline ends. CDR1 SEHNR and CDR2 FQNEAQ come from the germline V gene (reference sequence). The CDR3 sequence is 14 residues long. The DNA read from the CDR3 is TGTGCCAGCAGCTTAGGTCAGAGCTCCTACGAG. This encodes CASSLGQSSYE. The full CDR3 protein reads CASSLGQSSYEQYF.